Listed below are T cell receptor beta chains from one sample, sequenced in a study of cytotoxic CD8 clonotypes in ibrutinib-treated CLL. Assay used: immunoSEQ multiplex PCR; TCRdb lists only in-frame clones, some missing. The data show 50,000 to 70,000 clones, around 52% seen once. Material: PBMCs, obtained at disease progression, from a patient treated with ibrutinib. The receptors here all came from a human donor with chronic lymphocytic leukemia. Both conserved end residues are part of each CDR3. The order of the fields is V gene, CDR3 protein.

>TRBV30
CAAGTRGNQPQHF
>TRBV6-5
CASSYPNSPLHF
>TRBV27
CASTIAGGRYEQYF
>TRBV29-1
CSVARSGGSTDTQYF
>TRBV11-2
CASSLDRAGYNEQFF
>TRBV5-6
CASSFAGVGGYTF
>TRBV7-9
CASSSRGRELGGYTF
>TRBV28
CASSSTAAGANVLTF
>TRBV28
CASSLGGHEQYF
>TRBV10-3
CAIREGNYGYTF
>TRBV6-1
CASSPGQGHEQFF
>TRBV28
CASSFWQGGLSEQYF
>TRBV27
CASSPNPTGYGYTF
>TRBV10-3
CAISELPTGGTDTQYF
>TRBV25-1
CASSEGTGRNTEAFF
>TRBV19
CASSSRLAPRADTQYF
>TRBV7-9
CASSLGSPARGMTQYF
>TRBV7-3
CASSPTSAGETQYF
>TRBV6-4
CASSDQINQPQHF
>TRBV4-1
CASSLWGAGQGQETQYF
>TRBV2
CASRKAETSTDTQYF
>TRBV5-1
CASSLEGQGVHEQYF
>TRBV6-1
CASSEAGLYEQYF
>TRBV5-6
CASSPGLTNYEQYF
>TRBV10-3
CAISGLAGELGEQYF
>TRBV6-1
CASSEAWGTYEQYF
>TRBV2
CASCPGVGGSQHF
>TRBV28
CASSPNPFGNYGYTF
>TRBV7-9
CASSPYYEQYF
>TRBV5-1
CASSLTNRRDSPLHF